This T cell receptor beta chain is drawn from a study of regulatory T cells in long-lasting Graves disease. This clonotype turned up a few times. According to the study, TCR beta libraries were built with iRepertoire HTBI primers and CDR3-region Arm-PCR. TCRdb analysed the multiplex PCR reads with MiXCR anew, one entry per CDR3 protein. The sample records roughly 520,000 distinct CDR3 sequences, 12% being singletons. The time point denotes: newly diagnosed GD, antithyroid drugs for less than 3 months. PBMC-derived RNA was used for the TCR library. These data were likewise used in another study, on T cells in Graves' hyperthyroidism and ophthalmopathy.

This TCR derives from a woman in her 30s with Graves disease. This sample comprised peripheral blood mononuclear cells (PBMCs), obtained at new diagnosis, from a patient treated with antithyroid drugs.

CDR3 in DNA: TGCAGTGCTAGAGATGAATTATCAGTTGGCTACACCTTC. Protein sequence: CSARDELSVGYTF. The chain couples TRBV20-1 to TRBJ1-2; D is unresolved. Trimming stripped 0 bases from V and 7 bases from J, with 12 bases between. The CDR3 has 13 amino acids. Germline V CDR1 and CDR2: DFQATT, SNEGSKA (reference sequence).